A selection of T cell receptor beta chains follows, all from one sample in a study of cytotoxic CD8 clonotypes in ibrutinib-treated CLL. The assay was immunoSEQ multiplex PCR, and TCRdb's table has in-frame clones only and misses some. Seen here are approximately 100,000 clones, approximately 77% observed once, and the top ten hold approximately 25%. The material sequenced was PBMCs, taken after 24 months of ibrutinib treatment. All receptors come from a human donor with chronic lymphocytic leukemia. Each CDR3 is given with its conserved first and last residue. D genes are given only for firm matches. Clone size is given for some rows only: seen once, a few or many times, or a class if the clone is expanded.

clone size	J gene	V gene	D gene	CDR3 protein	CDR3 DNA
NA	TRBJ2-1	TRBV5-7	NA	CASSSGTFGFSYNEQFF	TGTGCCAGCAGCTCTGGGACGTTTGGGTTCTCCTACAATGAGCAGTTCTTC
NA	TRBJ2-1	TRBV11-2	NA	CASSLSGVSYNEQFF	TGTGCCAGCAGCTTATCGGGAGTATCCTACAATGAGCAGTTCTTC
NA	TRBJ2-3	TRBV27	NA	CASSLFGSASTDTQYF	TGTGCCAGCAGTTTATTCGGCTCCGCTAGCACAGATACGCAGTATTTT
NA	TRBJ2-1	TRBV7-9	TRBD2	CASSSLAGKYNEQFF	TGTGCCAGCAGCTCCTTAGCGGGGAAATACAATGAGCAGTTCTTC
few	TRBJ1-1	TRBV7-9	NA	CASTRTSGRGGTEAFF	TGTGCCAGCACCCGAACCTCGGGGCGGGGGGGCACTGAAGCTTTCTTT
NA	TRBJ1-3	TRBV28	NA	CASSWRNTIYF	TGTGCCAGCAGTTGGAGAAACACCATATATTTT
NA	TRBJ1-5	TRBV4-3	TRBD1	CASSQDRLAGGRSQHF	TGCGCCAGCAGCCAAGATAGATTAGCAGGGGGGAGGTCCCAGCATTTT
NA	TRBJ1-2	TRBV7-8	NA	CASSLQGRGYTF	TGTGCCAGCAGCTTACAGGGACGGGGCTACACCTTC
NA	TRBJ2-5	TRBV12-5	NA	CASGGGGGHQETQYF	TGTGCTAGTGGTGGTGGAGGGGGGCACCAAGAGACCCAGTACTTC
NA	TRBJ2-2	TRBV11-1	NA	CASSLGASLFTGELFF	TGTGCCAGCAGCTTAGGCGCTAGCCTCTTCACCGGGGAGCTGTTTTTT
NA	TRBJ2-7	TRBV9	NA	CASSATPLGREQYF	TGTGCCAGCAGCGCCACCCCTTTGGGGCGCGAGCAGTACTTC
NA	TRBJ1-2	TRBV18	TRBD1	CASSPLAGGDGYTF	TGTGCCAGCTCACCATTAGCAGGGGGCGATGGCTACACCTTC
NA	TRBJ1-3	TRBV7-6	TRBD1	CASSVTGGTGNTIYF	TGTGCCAGCAGCGTCACAGGGGGGACTGGAAACACCATATATTTT
once	TRBJ1-1	TRBV5-1	TRBD1	CASSGTGDAVTEAFF	TGCGCCAGCAGCGGGACAGGGGACGCGGTCACTGAAGCTTTCTTT
NA	TRBJ2-1	TRBV21-1	NA	CASSDKGPLDDNEQFF	TGTGCCAGCAGTGATAAGGGACCCTTGGACGACAATGAGCAGTTCTTC
NA	TRBJ1-1	TRBV19	NA	CASSIVWGAEAFF	TGTGCCAGTAGTATTGTTTGGGGGGCTGAAGCTTTCTTT
NA	TRBJ1-2	TRBV5-1	NA	CASSLFQNYGYTF	TGCGCCAGCAGCTTGTTCCAGAACTATGGCTACACCTTC
NA	TRBJ1-5	TRBV19	TRBD1	CASAQQGAQPQHF	TGTGCCAGCGCCCAACAGGGGGCCCAGCCCCAGCATTTT
few	TRBJ2-3	TRBV27	TRBD2	CASSPPSGSTDTQYF	TGTGCCAGCAGTCCACCTAGCGGGAGCACAGATACGCAGTATTTT
NA	TRBJ1-6	TRBV27	NA	CASSLYPANSPLHF	TGTGCCAGCAGTCTCTATCCAGCGAATTCACCCCTCCACTTT
NA	TRBJ2-4	TRBV6-1	NA	CASSDRDGGYF	TGTGCCAGCAGTGACCGGGACGGAGGATACTTC
NA	TRBJ2-7	TRBV2	NA	CASKQGTSYEQYF	TGTGCCAGCAAACAGGGTACCAGCTACGAGCAGTACTTC
NA	TRBJ2-1	TRBV7-3	TRBD1	CASSLTGQSSYNEQFF	TGTGCCAGCAGCTTAACGGGACAGAGCTCCTACAATGAGCAGTTCTTC
NA	TRBJ1-1	TRBV23-1	NA	CASSPGTEAFF	TGCGCCAGCAGCCCGGGGACTGAAGCTTTCTTT
NA	TRBJ2-7	TRBV7-9	TRBD2	CASSSIAGATYEQYF	TGTGCCAGCAGCTCTATAGCGGGAGCTACGTACGAGCAGTACTTC
NA	TRBJ1-1	TRBV27	TRBD1	CASKTSRGLGAFF	TGTGCCAGCAAAACCTCCAGGGGGCTGGGAGCTTTCTTT
NA	TRBJ2-1	TRBV30	NA	CAWSRTVYNEQFF	TGTGCCTGGAGTAGGACAGTGTACAATGAGCAGTTCTTC
NA	TRBJ1-1	TRBV28	NA	CAYTPGGKNTEAFF	TGTGCCTACACCCCGGGGGGGAAGAACACTGAAGCTTTCTTT
NA	TRBJ2-7	TRBV5-4	TRBD2	CASSASTSGMLYEQYF	TGTGCCAGCAGCGCCTCAACTAGCGGGATGCTGTACGAGCAGTACTTC
NA	TRBJ2-1	TRBV5-1	TRBD1	CASSLETGGYNEQFF	TGCGCCAGCAGCTTGGAGACAGGGGGGTACAATGAGCAGTTCTTC
NA	TRBJ2-7	TRBV7-2	NA	CASSLGGFLSYEQYF	TGTGCCAGCAGCTTAGGTGGCTTCCTCTCCTACGAGCAGTACTTC
few	TRBJ2-2	TRBV7-9	NA	CASSLAGGYTGELFF	TGTGCCAGCAGCTTAGCGGGCGGATACACCGGGGAGCTGTTTTTT
NA	TRBJ2-7	TRBV30	TRBD2	CAWSVRLAGNEQYF	TGTGCCTGGAGCGTGCGACTAGCGGGAAACGAGCAGTACTTC
few	TRBJ1-6	TRBV5-1	NA	CASSYASGNDSPLHF	TGCGCCAGCAGCTACGCGTCGGGCAACGATTCACCCCTCCACTTT
few	TRBJ1-1	TRBV27	NA	CASSLQGGYTEAFF	TGTGCCAGCAGTTTACAGGGTGGATACACTGAAGCTTTCTTT
NA	TRBJ1-1	TRBV18	TRBD1	CASSPTGGNTEAFF	TGTGCCAGCTCACCAACAGGGGGGAACACTGAAGCTTTCTTT
NA	TRBJ2-1	TRBV6-6	TRBD2	CASNNPLAGGLFEQFF	TGTGCCAGCAATAACCCCTTAGCGGGAGGGCTTTTTGAGCAGTTCTTC